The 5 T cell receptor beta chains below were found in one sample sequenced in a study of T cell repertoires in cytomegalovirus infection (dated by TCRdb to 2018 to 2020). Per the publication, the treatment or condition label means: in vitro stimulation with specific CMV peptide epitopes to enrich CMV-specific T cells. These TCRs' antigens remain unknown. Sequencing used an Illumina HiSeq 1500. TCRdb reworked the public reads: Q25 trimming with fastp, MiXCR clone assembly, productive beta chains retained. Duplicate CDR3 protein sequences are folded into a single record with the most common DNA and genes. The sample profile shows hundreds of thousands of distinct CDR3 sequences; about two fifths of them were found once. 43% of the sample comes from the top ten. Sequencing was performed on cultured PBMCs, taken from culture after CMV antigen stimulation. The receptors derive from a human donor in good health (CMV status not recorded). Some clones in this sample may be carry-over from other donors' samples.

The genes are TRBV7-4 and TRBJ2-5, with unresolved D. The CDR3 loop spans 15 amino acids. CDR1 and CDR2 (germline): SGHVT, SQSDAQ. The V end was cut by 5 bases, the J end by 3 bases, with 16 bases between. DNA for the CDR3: TGTGCCAGCAGCCCGCCGGATTCCTGGGAAGAGACCCAGTACTTC. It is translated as CASSPPDSWEETQYF.

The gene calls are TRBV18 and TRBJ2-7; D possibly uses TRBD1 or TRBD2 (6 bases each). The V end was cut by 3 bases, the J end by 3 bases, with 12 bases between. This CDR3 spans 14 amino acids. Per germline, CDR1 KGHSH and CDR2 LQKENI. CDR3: CASSPRDIDYEQYF. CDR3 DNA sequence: TGTGCCAGCTCACCGCGGGACATCGACTACGAGCAGTACTTC.

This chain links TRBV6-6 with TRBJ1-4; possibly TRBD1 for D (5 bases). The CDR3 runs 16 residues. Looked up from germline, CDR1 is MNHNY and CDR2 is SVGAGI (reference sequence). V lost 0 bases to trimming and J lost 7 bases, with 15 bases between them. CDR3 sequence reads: CASSYSFRRGGEKLFF. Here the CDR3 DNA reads TGTGCCAGCAGTTACTCGTTTAGACGGGGCGGTGAAAAACTGTTTTTT.

The CDR3 here is CASSGQVSGLHNEQFF. In DNA, the CDR3 is TGTGCCAGCAGCGGCCAGGTCAGCGGGCTCCACAATGAGCAGTTCTTC. The rearrangement joins TRBV7-2 to TRBJ2-1; perhaps TRBD2 as D (6 bases). Germline V lookup: CDR1 SGHTA, CDR2 FQGNSA. Between the trimmed V and J ends, which lost 5 bases and 5 bases, there was a span of 19 bases. There are 16 residues in the CDR3.

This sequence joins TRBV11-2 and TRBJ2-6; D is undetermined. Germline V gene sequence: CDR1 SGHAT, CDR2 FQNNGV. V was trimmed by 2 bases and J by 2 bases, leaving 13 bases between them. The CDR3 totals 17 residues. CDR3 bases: TGTGCCAGCAGCTTAAGGGCCGCAATACCTGGGGCCAACGTCCTGACTTTC. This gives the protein CASSLRAAIPGANVLTF.